Listed below are T cell receptor beta chains from one sample, sequenced in a study of cytomegalovirus exposure and HLA in healthy donors. Libraries were prepared by immunoSEQ multiplex PCR; TCRdb keeps only in-frame clonotypes and omits some of them. The sample has about 160,000 clones; roughly 80% are singletons. The sequenced sample consisted of PBMCs. Receptor source: a male donor in good health and CMV-seronegative. CDR3s include the opening cysteine and the closing phenylalanine or tryptophan. The D gene is left open where the match is weak. The size of a clone is reported for some rows only, either as once, few or many, or as a class for expanded clones.

j_gene	d_gene	v_gene	abundance	CDR3aa	CDR3nt
TRBJ2-7	TRBD2	TRBV9	NA	CASSVAPPTSGGSYEQYF	TGTGCCAGCAGCGTAGCTCCCCCGACTAGCGGGGGCTCCTACGAGCAGTACTTC
TRBJ2-1	NA	TRBV5-1	NA	CASSLGVAGEYNEQFF	TGCGCCAGCAGCTTGGGTGTAGCCGGGGAGTACAATGAGCAGTTCTTC
TRBJ1-1	TRBD1	TRBV6-5	NA	CASRTGRETEAFF	TGTGCCAGCAGGACAGGGCGAGAAACTGAAGCTTTCTTT
TRBJ2-1	TRBD1	TRBV13	NA	CASSSVGQGWNEQFF	TGTGCCAGCAGCTCAGTAGGACAGGGGTGGAATGAGCAGTTCTTC
TRBJ1-4	NA	TRBV19	once	CASSTIWTGGKEKLFF	TGTGCCAGTAGTACCATCTGGACGGGAGGGAAGGAAAAACTGTTTTTT
TRBJ1-2	NA	TRBV29-1	NA	CSSGTGGANYGYTF	TGCAGCTCAGGGACGGGAGGGGCCAACTATGGCTACACCTTC
TRBJ2-7	TRBD1	TRBV9	NA	CASSAGRDRGTYEQYF	TGTGCCAGCAGCGCCGGGAGGGACAGGGGGACCTACGAGCAGTACTTC
TRBJ1-2	TRBD1	TRBV27	NA	CASSLSGTGYGYTF	TGTGCCAGCAGTTTATCGGGGACAGGGTATGGCTACACCTTC
TRBJ2-6	NA	TRBV7-3	NA	CASSLMMAGSGANVLTF	TGTGCCAGCAGCTTAATGATGGCGGGTTCTGGGGCCAACGTCCTGACTTTC
TRBJ2-7	TRBD1	TRBV29-1	NA	CSVPGGAEQYF	TGCAGCGTCCCAGGGGGAGCCGAGCAGTACTTC
TRBJ1-2	TRBD1	TRBV28	NA	CASSSPDRGLPGYGYTF	TGTGCCAGCAGTAGCCCGGACAGGGGGCTCCCCGGCTATGGCTACACCTTC
TRBJ2-3	TRBD1	TRBV5-1	once	CASSSRTGGTDTQYF	TGCGCCAGCAGCTCCCGGACAGGGGGCACAGATACGCAGTATTTT
TRBJ2-1	NA	TRBV7-2	NA	CASSLGGSYNEQFF	TGTGCCAGCAGCTTGGGGGGTTCCTACAATGAGCAGTTCTTC
TRBJ1-2	NA	TRBV9	once	CASSPRSGDYGYTF	TGTGCCAGCAGCCCCCGATCCGGGGACTATGGCTACACCTTC
TRBJ2-1	NA	TRBV5-1	NA	CASSGSGRIALVDEQFF	TGCGCCAGCAGCGGGAGTGGGAGGATAGCTTTAGTCGATGAGCAGTTCTTC
TRBJ1-4	NA	TRBV7-4	NA	CASSLAAQGTPTNEKLFF	TGTGCCAGCAGCTTAGCGGCCCAGGGTACCCCAACTAATGAAAAACTGTTTTTT
TRBJ1-1	NA	TRBV29-1	few	CSVELGEGGTEAFF	TGCAGCGTTGAATTGGGAGAGGGAGGGACTGAAGCTTTCTTT
TRBJ2-1	NA	TRBV25-1	NA	CASSDLKVRLWRSEQFF	TGTGCCAGCAGTGATCTAAAGGTTCGGCTGTGGCGGAGTGAGCAGTTCTTC
TRBJ2-3	TRBD2	TRBV11-3	NA	CASSHGGATDTQYF	TGTGCCAGCAGCCACGGGGGGGCCACAGATACGCAGTATTTT
TRBJ1-6	TRBD1	TRBV4-2	NA	CASSQDQGAGDSPLHF	TGTGCCAGCAGCCAAGACCAGGGGGCGGGGGATTCACCCCTCCACTTT
TRBJ2-7	TRBD2	TRBV7-2	NA	CASSFSGVPYEQYF	TGTGCCAGCAGCTTTAGCGGGGTCCCCTACGAGCAGTACTTC
TRBJ2-7	TRBD2	TRBV28	NA	CASRAHSGSHSYEQYF	TGTGCCAGCAGGGCTCATAGCGGGAGTCACTCCTACGAGCAGTACTTC
TRBJ1-1	NA	TRBV27	NA	CASSLLPGRMNTEAFF	TGTGCCAGCAGTTTACTTCCAGGGAGGATGAACACTGAAGCTTTCTTT
TRBJ2-2	NA	TRBV28	NA	CASSPRGELFF	TGTGCCAGCAGTCCTCGGGGGGAGCTGTTTTTT